This TCR beta chain came from a study of T cell responses to AZD1222 COVID-19 vaccine. Overall study: It was second doses at about 4 or about 12 weeks that were pooled. The study, taken as a whole, reports: Spike as a whole was targeted by vaccine-associated CD4 TCRs, dominant at 160-218 and 743-854.

This clone occurred once. No antigen is known for it. Profiled with immunoSEQ multiplex PCR; TCRdb holds only in-frame clones, not every one. The table lists 100,000 to 130,000 clones, about 93% of them singletons. CDR3 length equals 16 residues. Germline values: CDR1 SGHRS, CDR2 YFSETQ. V lost 4 bases and J 1 base, leaving 14 bases between the germline ends. The rearrangement uses TRBV5-1 and TRBJ2-2; the D gene is possibly TRBD1 (5 bases). This sequence was found in an adult in good health. The starting material was peripheral blood, obtained on day 0 of AZD1222 vaccination. CDR3 amino acids: CASSHTPTVNTGELFF. The CDR3 nucleotides are TGCGCCAGCAGCCATACACCGACAGTGAACACCGGGGAGCTGTTTTTT.